The 12 T cell receptor beta chains below were found in one sample sequenced in a study of shared clonotypes between healthy human individuals. Libraries were prepared by immunoSEQ multiplex PCR; TCRdb keeps only in-frame clonotypes and omits some of them. The sample includes nearly 2 million clones, approximately 94% seen only once; the top ten take less than 1.5%. In the naive CD8 group, cells lacked CD45RO and were positively selected for CCR7, so terminally differentiated effector memory CD45RA+ cells were left out. The specimen was naive CD8+ T cells sorted from blood. These receptors came from a man in his late teens or twenties in good health.

The chain couples TRBV11-2 to TRBJ2-7, with D possibly matching TRBD1 (5 bases). V was pared by 2 bases and J by 3 bases, with 8 bases between. The CDR3 totals 13 residues. Germline lookup yields CDR1 SGHAT and CDR2 FQNNGV. CDR3 DNA sequence: TGTGCCAGCAGCTTATGGCAGGGCTACGAGCAGTACTTC. It specifies CASSLWQGYEQYF. Together with reference TRBV11-2 and TRBJ2-7, the CDR3 gives the full variable domain: EAGVAQSPRYKIIEKRQSVAFWCNPISGHATLYWYQQILGQGPKLLIQFQNNGVVDDSQLPKDRFSAERLKGVDSTLKIQPAKLEDSAVYLCASSLWQGYEQYFGPGTRLTVT.

V and J are TRBV29-1 and TRBJ2-1; D perhaps matches TRBD2 (5 bases). The germline CDR1 and CDR2 sequences are SQVTM and ANQGSEA. The CDR3 sequence is 15 residues long. Trimming stripped 4 bases from V and 4 bases from J, with 17 bases between. The CDR3 sequence is CSVGAYGGSYNEQFF. Here the CDR3 DNA reads TGCAGCGTTGGAGCATATGGCGGGTCTTACAATGAGCAGTTCTTC.

V usage is TRBV6-1 and J usage is TRBJ2-5; D uncertain. Trimming left V 6 bases short and J 0 bases short, with 8 bases between. Germline CDR1 reads MNHNS; CDR2 reads SASEGT. The length of the CDR3 is 13 residues. The DNA for the CDR3 is TGTGCCAGCAGGGTGGATAACCAAGAGACCCAGTACTTC. Residues: CASRVDNQETQYF.

The chain joins TRBV4-3 to TRBJ2-1; D is ambiguous. Trimming shortened V by 4 bases and J by 8 bases, and 12 bases separated the two germline ends. There are 13 residues in the CDR3. CDR1 and CDR2 from the germline V gene are LGHNA and YSLEER. The CDR3 spells CASSPGVWDEQFF. DNA of the CDR3: TGCGCCAGCAGCCCAGGCGTGTGGGATGAGCAGTTCTTC.

This chain connects TRBV5-6 to TRBJ2-7; D call uncertain. V was shortened by 5 bases and J by 3 bases, with 9 bases between the two germline ends. The CDR3 extends over 12 amino acids. CDR1 and CDR2 (germline): SGHDT, YYEEEE. The CDR3 DNA is TGTGCCAGCAGTGTCCAGGACTACGAGCAGTACTTC. This gives the protein CASSVQDYEQYF.

This clone has only a few counts. Distinct nucleotide sequences in the sample also encode this CDR3. The V call is TRBV5-4, the J call TRBJ2-7; D call uncertain. This CDR3 spans 12 amino acids. Germline CDR1 is SGHNT and CDR2 is YYREEE (reference sequence). Trimming shortened V by 0 bases and J by 3 bases, and 4 bases separated the two germline ends. The CDR3 bases are TGTGCCAGCAGCTTGGATATCTACGAGCAGTACTTC. This codes for CASSLDIYEQYF.

The chain links TRBV28 to TRBJ2-7; D gene unclear. The germline V and J ends were trimmed by 3 bases and 3 bases, with 12 bases remaining between them. This CDR3 has 14 residues. From germline, CDR1 is MDHEN and CDR2 SYDVKM. CDR3 coding DNA: TGTGCCAGCAGTTTCTCCGTGCCGGACTACGAGCAGTACTTC. Translated, it gives CASSFSVPDYEQYF.

This clone has only one observation. CDR3 nucleotide sequence: TGTGCCACCAGAGTAGGGAAGGCAGATACGCAGTATTTT. It codes for CATRVGKADTQYF. The chain uses TRBV27 and TRBJ2-3; no definite D call. The V gene lost 10 bases and the J gene lost 4 bases, with 15 bases spanning the gap. The CDR3 runs 13 residues. Germline CDR1 MNHEY, CDR2 SMNVEV (reference sequence).

The chain employs TRBV27 and TRBJ1-5; D not certain. The germline V and J ends were trimmed by 6 bases and 5 bases, with 14 bases remaining between them. The germline gives CDR1 MNHEY, CDR2 SMNVEV (reference sequence). This CDR3 region has 14 residues. CDR3 DNA: TGTGCCAGCAGCCAGACCTCAATCTATCAGCCCCAGCATTTT. This codes for CASSQTSIYQPQHF.

About this clone itself: This sample also contains other DNA sequences that code for the same CDR3. This chain uses TRBV4-1 with TRBJ2-7; no reliable D call. Germline CDR1 and CDR2: MGHRA and YSYEKL. V dropped 0 bases and J dropped 2 bases, with 5 bases sitting between them. CDR3 length: 13 amino acids. The CDR3 region has the DNA TGCGCCAGCAGCCAAGACCTTACCTACGAGCAGTACTTC. Its protein product is CASSQDLTYEQYF.

The CDR3 sequence is CASSLSGRLGEQYF. CDR3 sequence (DNA): TGTGCCAGCAGCTTGAGCGGGAGACTAGGCGAGCAGTACTTC. The chain uses TRBV5-6 and TRBJ2-7; 8 bases map to TRBD2. The CDR3 sequence is 14 residues long. CDR1 and CDR2 (germline): SGHDT, YYEEEE. J was trimmed by 6 bases and V by 1 base; bases with no gene match: 6.

V usage is TRBV14 and J usage is TRBJ2-5; a possible D gene is TRBD1 (5 bases). Germline CDR1 SGHDN, CDR2 FVKESK. This CDR3 contains 14 residues. The germline V and J ends were trimmed by 0 bases and 2 bases, with 7 bases remaining between them. CDR3: CASSQDYRQETQYF. The CDR3 DNA follows: TGTGCCAGCAGCCAAGACTACAGGCAAGAGACCCAGTACTTC. The full variable domain, in which reference TRBV14 and TRBJ2-5 provide the parts outside the CDR3, is EAGVTQFPSHSVIEKGQTVTLRCDPISGHDNLYWYRRVMGKEIKFLLHFVKESKQDESGMPNNRFLAERTGGTYSTLKVQPAELEDSGVYFCASSQDYRQETQYFGPGTRLLVL.